This T cell receptor beta chain was sequenced for a study of T cells expressing NK-cell markers. TCRdb reworked the 5' RACE reads into one entry per CDR3 protein, no DNA. The sample is made up of over 200,000 distinct CDR3 sequences, and the top ten hold roughly 0.4% of it. CDR1 SGHVS and CDR2 FNYEAQ come from the germline V gene. The CDR3 covers 18 residues. The sequenced sample was blood T cells: a sorted CD56 or NKG2C T cell subset, CD4+ or CD8+ T cells, or bulk PBMC T cells (not recorded which). The chain combines TRBV7-6 with TRBJ2-6. The receptor was derived from a man in his late teens or twenties in good health. The CDR3: CASSSQVGRISGANVLTF.